This T cell receptor beta chain stems from a study of blood T cell repertoires in COVID-19. Original data processing: Amplification with reference gene primers provided the estimates of nucleated cell counts. The method was immunoSEQ multiplex PCR; TCRdb's version includes in-frame clones alone and lacks a portion of them. That table supplies the V and J calls and clone size; D and trimming were determined from the DNA. The sample lists roughly 180,000 clones; approximately 86% were seen once. The sequenced sample consisted of peripheral blood. This receptor was obtained from a man between 18 and 35 years old with acute or convalescent COVID-19.

The CDR3 DNA sequence: TGCGCCAGCAGCTTGTCGAATTCACCCCTCCACTTT. Translating it yields CASSLSNSPLHF. This sequence joins TRBV5-1 and TRBJ1-6; D unclear. The length of the CDR3 is 12 residues. Trimming shortened V by 1 base and J by 7 bases, and 3 bases separated the two germline ends. CDR1 and CDR2 from the germline V gene are SGHRS and YFSETQ. Using reference TRBV5-1 and TRBJ1-6 for the parts outside the CDR3, the full variable domain is KAGVTQTPRYLIKTRGQQVTLSCSPISGHRSVSWYQQTPGQGLQFLFEYFSETQRNKGNFPGRFSGRQFSNSRSEMNVSTLELGDSALYLCASSLSNSPLHFGNGTRLTVT.